This TCR beta chain was sequenced in a study of T cells after yellow fever vaccination. Study as a whole: The authors prepared low-cell-number fractions using SMART-Seq v4 Ultra Low Input. Study-wide results and limits: Abundant bulk-population clonotypes could contaminate the FACS-sorted repertoires.

Using its own MiXCR run on the 5' RACE reads, TCRdb lists one record per CDR3 protein. This sample has 350,000 to 450,000 distinct CDR3 sequences, with over 5% found just once. The ends lost 0 bases at V and 4 bases at J; junction bases unmatched: 3. Germline lookup yields CDR1 SQVTM and CDR2 ANQGSEA. The length of the CDR3 is 14 residues. With respect to this clonotype: The antigen remains unidentified.

The sequencing used PBMCs, collected 5 days after the yellow fever booster vaccination. This chain links TRBV29-1 with TRBJ2-7; 10 bases align to TRBD1. The receptor was derived from a man younger than 40 who received the YFV17D yellow fever vaccine. This CDR3 is CSVEDPGQGYEQYF. CDR3 bases: TGCAGCGTTGAAGACCCGGGACAGGGGTACGAGCAGTACTTC.